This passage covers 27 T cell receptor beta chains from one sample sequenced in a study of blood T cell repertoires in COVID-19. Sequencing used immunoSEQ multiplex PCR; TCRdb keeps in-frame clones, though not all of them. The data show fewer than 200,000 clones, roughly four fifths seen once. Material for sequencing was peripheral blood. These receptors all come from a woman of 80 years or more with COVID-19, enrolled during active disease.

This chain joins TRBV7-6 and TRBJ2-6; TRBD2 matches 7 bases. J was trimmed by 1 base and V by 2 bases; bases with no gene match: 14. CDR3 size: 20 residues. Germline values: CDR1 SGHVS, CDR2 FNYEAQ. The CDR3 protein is CASSLFFRGDPPSGANVLTF. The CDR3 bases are TGTGCCAGCAGCTTATTCTTTCGGGGGGATCCTCCTTCTGGGGCCAACGTCCTGACTTTC.

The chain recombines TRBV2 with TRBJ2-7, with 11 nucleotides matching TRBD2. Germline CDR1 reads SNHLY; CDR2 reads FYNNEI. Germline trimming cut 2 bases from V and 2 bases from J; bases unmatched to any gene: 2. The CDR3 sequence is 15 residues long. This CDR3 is CASSERGLAAYEQYF. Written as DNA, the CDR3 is TGTGCCAGCAGTGAAAGGGGACTAGCGGCCTACGAGCAGTACTTC. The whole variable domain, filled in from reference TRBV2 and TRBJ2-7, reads EPEVTQTPSHQVTQMGQEVILRCVPISNHLYFYWYRQILGQKVEFLVSFYNNEISEKSEIFDDQFSVERPDGSNFTLKIRSTKLEDSAMYFCASSERGLAAYEQYFGPGTRLTVT.

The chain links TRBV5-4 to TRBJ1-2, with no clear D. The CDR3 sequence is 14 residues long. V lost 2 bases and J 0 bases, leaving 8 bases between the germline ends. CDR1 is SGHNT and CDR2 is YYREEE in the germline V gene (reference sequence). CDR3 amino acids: CASSFTYPNYGYTF. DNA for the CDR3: TGTGCCAGCAGCTTTACATACCCTAACTATGGCTACACCTTC.

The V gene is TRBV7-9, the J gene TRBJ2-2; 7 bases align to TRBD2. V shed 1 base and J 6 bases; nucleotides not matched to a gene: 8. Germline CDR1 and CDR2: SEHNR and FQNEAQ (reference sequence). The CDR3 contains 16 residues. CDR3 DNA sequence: TGTGCCAGCAGCTTAGTCGGCGGGAGTTTAGCCGGGGAGCTGTTTTTT. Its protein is CASSLVGGSLAGELFF.

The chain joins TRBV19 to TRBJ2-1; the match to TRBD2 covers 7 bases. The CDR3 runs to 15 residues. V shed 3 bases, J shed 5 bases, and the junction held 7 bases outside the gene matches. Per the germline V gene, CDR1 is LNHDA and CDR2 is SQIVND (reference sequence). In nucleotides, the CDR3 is TGTGCCAGTAGTATTTCCGGGACTACCAACAATGAGCAGTTCTTC. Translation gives CASSISGTTNNEQFF.

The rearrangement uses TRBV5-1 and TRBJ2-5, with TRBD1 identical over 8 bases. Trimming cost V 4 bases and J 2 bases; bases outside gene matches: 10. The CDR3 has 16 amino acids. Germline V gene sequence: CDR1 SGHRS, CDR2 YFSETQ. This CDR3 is CASSRRGQAIQETQYF. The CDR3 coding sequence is TGCGCCAGCAGCCGGAGGGGACAGGCGATTCAAGAGACCCAGTACTTC.

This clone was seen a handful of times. The CDR3 protein is CASSLEVQPQHF. In DNA form, the CDR3 reads TGTGCCAGCAGTTTGGAGGTTCAGCCCCAGCATTTT. The genes are TRBV28 and TRBJ1-5; D remains unclear. Trimming left V 3 bases short and J 6 bases short, with 6 bases between. The CDR3 covers 12 residues. CDR1 is MDHEN and CDR2 is SYDVKM in the germline V gene.

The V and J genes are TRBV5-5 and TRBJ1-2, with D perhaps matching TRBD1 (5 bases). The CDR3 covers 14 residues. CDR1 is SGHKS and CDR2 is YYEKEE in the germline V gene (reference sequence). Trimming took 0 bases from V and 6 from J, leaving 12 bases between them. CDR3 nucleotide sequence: TGTGCCAGCAGCTTGGATTGGGGGGTTGATGGCTACACCTTC. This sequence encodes CASSLDWGVDGYTF.

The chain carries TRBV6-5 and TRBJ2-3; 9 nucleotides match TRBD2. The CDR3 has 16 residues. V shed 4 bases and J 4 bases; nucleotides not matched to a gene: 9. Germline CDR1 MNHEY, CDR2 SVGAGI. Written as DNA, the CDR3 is TGTGCCAGCAGTTCTGGCGGGGGGGCTAACGCAGATACGCAGTATTTT. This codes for CASSSGGGANADTQYF.

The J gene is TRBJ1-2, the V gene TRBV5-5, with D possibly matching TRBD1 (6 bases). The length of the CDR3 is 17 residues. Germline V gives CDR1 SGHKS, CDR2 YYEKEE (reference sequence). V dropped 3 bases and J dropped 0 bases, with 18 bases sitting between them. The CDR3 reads CASSWSWGRTSNYGYTF. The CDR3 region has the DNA TGTGCCAGCAGCTGGTCCTGGGGGCGGACTTCTAACTATGGCTACACCTTC.

In nucleotides, the CDR3 is TGTGCCAGCAGCGGACTAGTTGACGAGCAGTACTTC. Translated: CASSGLVDEQYF. This chain uses TRBV12-3 or TRBV12-4 with TRBJ2-7, with 7 bases fitting TRBD2. The trim removed 6 bases at V and 5 bases at J, leaving 4 bases unmatched. The CDR3 has 12 residues.

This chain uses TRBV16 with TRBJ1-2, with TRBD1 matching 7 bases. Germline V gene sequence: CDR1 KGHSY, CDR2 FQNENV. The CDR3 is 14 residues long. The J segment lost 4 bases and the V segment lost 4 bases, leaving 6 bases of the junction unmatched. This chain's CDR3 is CASSRQGGSYGYTF. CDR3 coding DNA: TGTGCCAGCAGCCGACAGGGTGGAAGCTATGGCTACACCTTC.

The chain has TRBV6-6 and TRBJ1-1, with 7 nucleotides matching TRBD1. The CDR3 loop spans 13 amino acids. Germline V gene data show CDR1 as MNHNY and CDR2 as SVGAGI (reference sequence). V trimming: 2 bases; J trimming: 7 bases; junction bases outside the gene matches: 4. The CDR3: CASSYEGAGEAFF. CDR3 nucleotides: TGTGCCAGCAGTTACGAGGGGGCAGGTGAAGCTTTCTTT.

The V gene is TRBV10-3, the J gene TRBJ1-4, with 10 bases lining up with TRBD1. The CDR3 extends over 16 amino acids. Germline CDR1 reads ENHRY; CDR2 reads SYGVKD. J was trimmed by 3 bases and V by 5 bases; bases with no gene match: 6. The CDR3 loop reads CAISSRDRGSNEKLFF. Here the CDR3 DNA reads TGTGCCATCAGTAGCCGGGACAGGGGCTCTAATGAAAAACTGTTTTTT.

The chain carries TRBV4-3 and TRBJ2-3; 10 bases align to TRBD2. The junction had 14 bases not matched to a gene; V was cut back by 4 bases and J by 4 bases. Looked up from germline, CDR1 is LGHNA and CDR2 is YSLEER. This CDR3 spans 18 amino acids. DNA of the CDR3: TGCGCCAGCAGCCCCCAGCGGGGGGGCCAAGACGATCCAGATACGCAGTATTTT. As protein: CASSPQRGGQDDPDTQYF.

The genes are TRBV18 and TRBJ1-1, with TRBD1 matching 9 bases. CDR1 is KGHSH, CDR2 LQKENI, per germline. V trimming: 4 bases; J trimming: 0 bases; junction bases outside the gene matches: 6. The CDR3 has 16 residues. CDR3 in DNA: TGTGCCAGCTCACTAGGACAGGGGACTATGAACACTGAAGCTTTCTTT. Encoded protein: CASSLGQGTMNTEAFF.

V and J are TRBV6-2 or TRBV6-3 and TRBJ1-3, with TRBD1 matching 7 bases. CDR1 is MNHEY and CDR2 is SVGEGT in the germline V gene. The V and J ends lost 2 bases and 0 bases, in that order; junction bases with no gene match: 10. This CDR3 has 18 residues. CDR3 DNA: TGTGCCAGCAGTTACATCCCGGACAGGCCTTCCTCTGGAAACACCATATATTTT. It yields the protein CASSYIPDRPSSGNTIYF.

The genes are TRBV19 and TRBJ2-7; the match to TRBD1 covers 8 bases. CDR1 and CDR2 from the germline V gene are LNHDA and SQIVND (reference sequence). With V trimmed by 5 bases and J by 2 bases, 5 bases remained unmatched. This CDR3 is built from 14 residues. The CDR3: CASSPDRGTYEQYF. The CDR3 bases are TGTGCCAGTAGTCCAGACAGGGGAACCTACGAGCAGTACTTC.

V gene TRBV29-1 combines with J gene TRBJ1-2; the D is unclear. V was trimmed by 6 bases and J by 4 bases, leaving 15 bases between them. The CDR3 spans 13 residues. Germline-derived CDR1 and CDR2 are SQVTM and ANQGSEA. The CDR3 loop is CSVRPWEGYGYTF. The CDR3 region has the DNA TGCAGCGTGAGGCCCTGGGAGGGCTATGGCTACACCTTC. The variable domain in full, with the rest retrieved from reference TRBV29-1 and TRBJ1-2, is SAVISQKPSRDICQRGTSLTIQCQVDSQVTMMFWYRQQPGQSLTLIATANQGSEATYESGFVIDKFPISRPNLTFSTLTVSNMSPEDSSIYLCSVRPWEGYGYTFGSGTRLTVV.

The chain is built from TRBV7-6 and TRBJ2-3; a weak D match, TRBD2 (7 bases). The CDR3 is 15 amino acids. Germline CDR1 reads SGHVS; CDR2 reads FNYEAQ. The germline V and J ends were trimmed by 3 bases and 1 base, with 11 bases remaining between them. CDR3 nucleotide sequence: TGTGCCAGCAGCTTCGGCGGGGGCCGCACAGATACGCAGTATTTT. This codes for CASSFGGGRTDTQYF.

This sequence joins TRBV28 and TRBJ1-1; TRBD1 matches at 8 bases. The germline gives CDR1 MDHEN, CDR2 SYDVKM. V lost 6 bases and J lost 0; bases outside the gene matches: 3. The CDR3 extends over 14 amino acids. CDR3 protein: CASRRTGLNTEAFF. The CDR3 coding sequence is TGTGCCAGCAGACGGACAGGGTTGAACACTGAAGCTTTCTTT.

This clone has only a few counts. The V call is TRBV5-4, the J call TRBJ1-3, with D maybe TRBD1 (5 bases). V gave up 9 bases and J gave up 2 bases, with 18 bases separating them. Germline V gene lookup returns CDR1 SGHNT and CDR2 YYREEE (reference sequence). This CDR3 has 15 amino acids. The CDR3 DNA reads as TGTGCCACGAAAACCGCAGGGAGGGCTGGAAACACCATATATTTT. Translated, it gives CATKTAGRAGNTIYF.

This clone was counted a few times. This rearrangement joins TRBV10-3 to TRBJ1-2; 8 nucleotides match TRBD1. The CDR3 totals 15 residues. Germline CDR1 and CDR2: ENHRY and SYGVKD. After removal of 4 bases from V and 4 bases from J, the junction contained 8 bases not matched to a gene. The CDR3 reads CAISATGGEPYGYTF. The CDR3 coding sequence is TGTGCCATCAGTGCCACAGGGGGAGAACCCTATGGCTACACCTTC.

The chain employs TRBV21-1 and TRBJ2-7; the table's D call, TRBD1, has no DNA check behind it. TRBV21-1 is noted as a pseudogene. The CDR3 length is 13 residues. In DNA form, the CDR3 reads TGTGCCAGCAGCCCGGACAGGGGCCACGAGCAGTACTTC. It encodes CASSPDRGHEQYF.

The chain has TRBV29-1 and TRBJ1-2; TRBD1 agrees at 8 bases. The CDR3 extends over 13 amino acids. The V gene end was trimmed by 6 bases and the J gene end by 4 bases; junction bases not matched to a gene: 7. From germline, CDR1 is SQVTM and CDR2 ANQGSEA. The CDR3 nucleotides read TGCAGCGTGACTACAGGGGGTACCTATGGCTACACCTTC. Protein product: CSVTTGGTYGYTF.

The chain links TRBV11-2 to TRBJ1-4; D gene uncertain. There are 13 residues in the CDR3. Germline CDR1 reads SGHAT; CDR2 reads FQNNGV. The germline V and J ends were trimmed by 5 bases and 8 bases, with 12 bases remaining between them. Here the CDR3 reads CASSQDGLEKLFF. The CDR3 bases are TGTGCCAGCAGCCAGGATGGACTCGAAAAACTGTTTTTT.

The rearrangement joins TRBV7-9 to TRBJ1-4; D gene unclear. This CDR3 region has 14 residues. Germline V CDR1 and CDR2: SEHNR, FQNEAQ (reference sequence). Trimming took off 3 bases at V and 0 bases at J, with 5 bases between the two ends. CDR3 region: CASSFTPTNEKLFF. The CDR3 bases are TGTGCCAGCAGCTTTACACCAACTAATGAAAAACTGTTTTTT.